These 9 T cell receptor beta chains were all obtained from the same sample, sequenced in a study of TIL therapy for anti-PD-1-resistant metastatic lung cancer. Time point reported: pre-treatment sample, taken before nivolumab and TIL therapy. The tumor samples were excised metastases, mostly pleural nodules or supraclavicular lymph nodes. Sequencing used immunoSEQ v3. Data came from immunoSEQ multiplex PCR; TCRdb stores just in-frame clones and leaves some out. Among roughly 50,000 clones, 60% to 85% were seen once, and the ten largest hold roughly 6%. The sample in question was tumor tissue, obtained at baseline. These receptors were obtained from a person between 25 and 80 years old with non-small cell lung cancer.

The chain links TRBV6-1 to TRBJ1-4; 9 bases are shared with TRBD1. The length of the CDR3 is 14 residues. The germline CDR1 and CDR2 sequences are MNHNS and SASEGT. V dropped 5 bases and J dropped 4; count of bases not matched to a gene: 2. CDR3 in DNA: TGTGCCAGCAGTCCGGGACAGGGTAATGAAAAACTGTTTTTT. It codes for CASSPGQGNEKLFF.

The chain recombines TRBV5-1 with TRBJ2-1; D may be TRBD1 or TRBD2 (6 bases each). Trimming stripped 5 bases from V and 5 bases from J, with 14 bases between. Germline-derived CDR1 and CDR2 are SGHRS and YFSETQ. The CDR3 is 14 amino acids. The CDR3 reads CASRWVGGHNEQFF. The DNA of the CDR3 is TGCGCCAGCAGGTGGGTCGGGGGCCACAATGAGCAGTTCTTC.

The gene calls are TRBV7-2 and TRBJ1-1; no clear D gene. Germline CDR1 is SGHTA and CDR2 is FQGNSA. The CDR3 spans 14 residues. V lost 1 base, J lost 0 bases, and 6 bases lay in between. As DNA, the CDR3 is TGTGCCAGCAGCTTAGACGAGGTGAACACTGAAGCTTTCTTT. It translates to CASSLDEVNTEAFF.

The rearrangement links TRBV6-4 to TRBJ2-3; D gene uncertain. The CDR3 runs to 14 residues. V lost 4 bases and J 0 bases, leaving 8 bases between the germline ends. The germline gives CDR1 MRHNA, CDR2 SNTAGT. The CDR3 nucleotides read TGTGCCAGCAGTGTAACAGCTAGCACAGATACGCAGTATTTT. This encodes CASSVTASTDTQYF.

This clone appeared a few times. The rearrangement uses TRBV5-1 and TRBJ1-4; D not resolved. Trimming left V 5 bases short and J 3 bases short, with 11 bases between. This CDR3 contains 14 residues. Germline values: CDR1 SGHRS, CDR2 YFSETQ. Here the CDR3 DNA reads TGCGCCAGCAGGTTGCCAGGAGCTAATGAAAAACTGTTTTTT. It yields the protein CASRLPGANEKLFF.

The chain has TRBV6-5 and TRBJ2-5, with 7 bases lining up with TRBD1. V lost 6 bases to trimming and J lost 2 bases; unmatched junction nucleotides: 3. The CDR3 consists of 13 residues. Germline lookup yields CDR1 MNHEY and CDR2 SVGAGI. CDR3 in DNA: TGTGCCAGCAGCCAACAGGGGCAAGAGACCCAGTACTTC. This sequence encodes CASSQQGQETQYF.

The chain couples TRBV7-3 to TRBJ2-5; tentatively, D is TRBD2 (5 bases). Germline V lookup: CDR1 SGHTA, CDR2 FQGTGA. CDR3 size: 13 residues. Between the trimmed V and J ends, which lost 5 bases and 2 bases, there was a span of 9 bases. CDR3 nucleotide sequence: TGTGCCAGCAGCCGGAGCGGACAAGAGACCCAGTACTTC. Translation gives CASSRSGQETQYF.

The CDR3 bases are TGTGCCAGCAGGATGCCTCTGCGGGGGCTTTGGGAGGACGGGGAGCTGTTTTTT. Protein: CASRMPLRGLWEDGELFF. The gene calls are TRBV2 and TRBJ2-2, with D maybe TRBD2 (7 bases). The germline CDR1 and CDR2 sequences are SNHLY and FYNNEI. CDR3 length: 18 amino acids. Trimming shortened V by 6 bases and J by 7 bases, and 27 bases separated the two germline ends.

This clone was observed a few times. V gene TRBV9 combines with J gene TRBJ2-3; D call uncertain. The CDR3 consists of 12 residues. Trimming left V 4 bases short and J 6 bases short, with 9 bases between. Looked up from germline, CDR1 is SGDLS and CDR2 is YYNGEE. The CDR3 DNA reads TGTGCCAGCAGCCCGGTCCTGGATACGCAGTATTTT. Encoded protein: CASSPVLDTQYF. Using reference TRBV9 and TRBJ2-3 for the parts outside the CDR3, the full variable domain is DSGVTQTPKHLITATGQRVTLRCSPRSGDLSVYWYQQSLDQGLQFLIQYYNGEERAKGNILERFSAQQFPDLHSELNLSSLELGDSALYFCASSPVLDTQYFGPGTRLTVL.